These T cell receptor beta chains were read from a single sample in a study of T-cell memory formation after mild COVID-19. Using its own MiXCR run on the 5' RACE reads, TCRdb lists one record per CDR3 protein. The sample records 540,000 or so distinct CDR3 sequences, about 20% being singletons. Sequenced: PBMCs or a T cell subset sorted from them (not recorded which). All receptors derive from an adult woman who had mild COVID-19 (a few samples of this study predate the infection). Cell type and time point are not known. The CDR3 runs from the conserved cysteine through the conserved F or W. Fields, in order: J gene, V gene, CDR3 length, CDR3 protein.

TRBJ2-7 | TRBV12-5 | 14 | CASGSMTVSYEQYF
TRBJ2-7 | TRBV23-1 | 11 | CATRPVEEQYF
TRBJ1-2 | TRBV29-1 | 14 | CSVEDLEQGDGYTF
TRBJ2-5 | TRBV23-1 | 13 | CASSPPRGETQYF
TRBJ2-1 | TRBV5-1 | 13 | CASRGGGSDEQFF
TRBJ2-4 | TRBV7-8 | 17 | CASSLAVIQGPKNIQYF
TRBJ1-1 | TRBV6-5 | 15 | CASSVQQGFYTEAFF
TRBJ1-1 | TRBV4-1 | 15 | CASSQELTAGGSGFF
TRBJ1-1 | TRBV29-1 | 13 | CSVRGQSDTEAFF
TRBJ2-7 | TRBV9 | 14 | CASSPAGQTYEQYF
TRBJ2-7 | TRBV5-1 | 17 | CASSLGSATLSSYEQYF
TRBJ2-1 | TRBV10-3 | 14 | CAISGGQGIHEQFF
TRBJ1-2 | TRBV2 | 17 | CASSDKVGGPGAGGYTF
TRBJ2-1 | TRBV6-1 | 15 | CASSDRGLAAYEQFF
TRBJ1-1 | TRBV12-3/TRBV12-4 | 12 | CASRRGITEAFF
TRBJ1-2 | TRBV11-3 | 13 | CASSSQGLYGYTF
TRBJ1-1 | TRBV13 | 15 | CASSLGGERVTEAFF
TRBJ2-2 | TRBV11-3 | 16 | CASSLIAGGNTGELFF
TRBJ2-2 | TRBV5-1 | 15 | CASSPVGQHPGELFF
TRBJ2-1 | TRBV5-1 | 16 | CASSLKWGGSYNEQFF
TRBJ2-3 | TRBV2 | 17 | CASSEAASVDGTDTQYF
TRBJ2-3 | TRBV7-2 | 16 | CASSLTVLPGTDTQYF
TRBJ2-1 | TRBV11-2 | 17 | CASSLYVSGSNYNEQFF
TRBJ2-3 | TRBV27 | 18 | CASSSTDTGTSVADTQYF
TRBJ2-7 | TRBV6-4 | 15 | CASSQGLAPSYEQYF
TRBJ2-1 | TRBV18 | 16 | CASSPGAGGSYNEQFF
TRBJ1-6 | TRBV19 | 13 | CASSLRDISPLHF
TRBJ2-7 | TRBV13 | 16 | CASSSETGLTSYEQYF
TRBJ2-4 | TRBV12-3/TRBV12-4 | 16 | CASSSNQGSAKNIQYF
TRBJ2-1 | TRBV5-1 | 14 | CASSSTGIGNEQFF
TRBJ2-7 | TRBV12-3/TRBV12-4 | 14 | CASSGGRLAYEQYF
TRBJ2-5 | TRBV4-1 | 17 | CASSQSTGGGYQETQYF
TRBJ2-3 | TRBV11-1 | 20 | CASSLVRLAGGPGPTDTQYF
TRBJ1-1 | TRBV20-1 | 14 | CSARGDSRETEAFF
TRBJ2-7 | TRBV25-1 | 14 | CASTTPGGTYEQYF
TRBJ2-1 | TRBV15 | 18 | CATSRVRPGLAVLNEQFF
TRBJ2-5 | TRBV3-1 | 15 | CASSQDRPSGETQYF
TRBJ2-1 | TRBV20-1 | 14 | CSATSGRANNEQFF
TRBJ2-7 | TRBV20-1 | 16 | CSARDVGTAISYEQYF
TRBJ2-3 | TRBV18 | 15 | CASSVYRGKTDTQYF
TRBJ2-7 | TRBV5-1 | 14 | CASSQGEDSYEQYF
TRBJ2-5 | TRBV5-1 | 15 | CASSSQGQGTETQYF
TRBJ2-5 | TRBV10-3 | 13 | CAISDSPQETQYF
TRBJ2-5 | TRBV5-1 | 15 | CASSWTGVGGETQYF
TRBJ2-2 | TRBV11-2 | 17 | CASSPVLRTSGYGELFF
TRBJ2-5 | TRBV7-6 | 14 | CASSRSGGGETQYF
TRBJ2-1 | TRBV11-3 | 16 | CASSHTQRRPYNEQFF
TRBJ2-7 | TRBV5-1 | 14 | CASSDPGGLGEQYF
TRBJ2-7 | TRBV5-1 | 12 | CASSAPTYEQYF